This T cell receptor (beta chain) was sequenced in a study of technical replicates of blood from several donors. This table comes from immunoSEQ multiplex PCR, and its TCRdb copy is limited to in-frame clones, with some not included. In the table there are 54,000 or so clones, 94% of which are singletons. Germline assignment: CDR1 SGHRS and CDR2 YFSETQ. Losses at the gene ends were 4 bases for V and 5 bases for J; bases not matched to a gene: 7. The CDR3 consists of 16 residues. This chain joins TRBV5-1 and TRBJ2-5; 14 positions match TRBD2. This receptor was identified in a human donor in good health. Sequenced sample: T cells isolated from PBMCs. In DNA form, the CDR3 reads TGCGCCAGCAGCCTGGGACTAGCGGGAGAAGTGGAGACCCAGTACTTC. It codes for CASSLGLAGEVETQYF. Filled out from reference TRBV5-1 and TRBJ2-5, the complete variable domain reads KAGVTQTPRYLIKTRGQQVTLSCSPISGHRSVSWYQQTPGQGLQFLFEYFSETQRNKGNFPGRFSGRQFSNSRSEMNVSTLELGDSALYLCASSLGLAGEVETQYFGPGTRLLVL.